The 7 T cell receptor beta chains in this list originate from one sample, sequenced in a study of shared clonotypes between healthy human individuals. Sequencing used immunoSEQ multiplex PCR; TCRdb keeps in-frame clones, though not all of them. The table includes about 980,000 clones, 70% to 85% detected once. Sequenced material: memory CD4+ T cells sorted from blood. Subset of the sample: CD45RA-negative fraction. The receptors derive from a man younger than 35 in good health.

This clone was picked up a small number of times. V gene TRBV7-3 combines with J gene TRBJ1-2, with 9 bases that match TRBD1. This CDR3 comprises 15 residues. The V gene's germline CDR1 is SGHTA and CDR2 FQGTGA. J gave up 8 bases and V 5 bases, and 12 bases lay outside the gene matches. The CDR3 nucleotides read TGTGCCAGCAGCCCACGAACCGGGACAGGGATCGGCTACACCTTC. Its protein is CASSPRTGTGIGYTF.

About this clone: Additional DNA sequences in this sample encode the identical CDR3. The CDR3 protein is CASSIQSSYEQYF. Here the CDR3 DNA reads TGTGCCAGTAGTATCCAGAGCTCCTACGAGCAGTACTTC. The chain has TRBV19 and TRBJ2-7, with D unresolved. Trimming pared 3 bases from V and 0 bases from J, leaving 6 bases between. CDR1 is LNHDA and CDR2 is SQIVND in the germline V gene (reference sequence). This CDR3 is 13 amino acids long. Variable domain in full (rest from reference TRBV19 and TRBJ2-7): DGGITQSPKYLFRKEGQNVTLSCEQNLNHDAMYWYRQDPGQGLRLIYYSQIVNDFQKGDIAEGYSVSREKKESFPLTVTSAQKNPTAFYLCASSIQSSYEQYFGPGTRLTVT.

Concerning this clone: The sample has other DNA sequences that encode this CDR3 too. V usage is TRBV5-1 and J usage is TRBJ2-5; no reliable D call. V was clipped by 0 bases and J by 2 bases, with 8 bases between them. The CDR3 runs to 14 residues. Per germline, CDR1 SGHRS and CDR2 YFSETQ. The DNA of the CDR3 is TGCGCCAGCAGCTTGGGACAACTTCAAGAGACCCAGTACTTC. It is translated as CASSLGQLQETQYF. The full variable domain, completed using reference TRBV5-1 and TRBJ2-5, is KAGVTQTPRYLIKTRGQQVTLSCSPISGHRSVSWYQQTPGQGLQFLFEYFSETQRNKGNFPGRFSGRQFSNSRSEMNVSTLELGDSALYLCASSLGQLQETQYFGPGTRLLVL.

The chain employs TRBV28 and TRBJ1-1; 7 nucleotides align to TRBD1. The germline CDR1 and CDR2 sequences are MDHEN and SYDVKM. With V trimmed by 5 bases and J by 3 bases, 6 bases remained unmatched. The CDR3 is made up of 14 amino acids. CDR3: CASSPEDRYTEAFF. DNA of the CDR3: TGTGCCAGCAGTCCTGAGGACAGGTACACTGAAGCTTTCTTT.

This clone was recorded a few times. This chain joins TRBV2 and TRBJ2-1, with 7 bases matching TRBD1. Germline loops: CDR1 SNHLY, CDR2 FYNNEI. Trimming cost V 4 bases and J 8 bases; bases outside gene matches: 11. The CDR3 has 15 residues. Here the CDR3 reads CASSGTGKAGDEQFF. CDR3 in DNA: TGTGCCAGCAGTGGGACAGGAAAAGCCGGAGATGAGCAGTTCTTC. Using reference TRBV2 and TRBJ2-1 for the parts outside the CDR3, the full variable domain is EPEVTQTPSHQVTQMGQEVILRCVPISNHLYFYWYRQILGQKVEFLVSFYNNEISEKSEIFDDQFSVERPDGSNFTLKIRSTKLEDSAMYFCASSGTGKAGDEQFFGPGTRLTVL.

The V gene is TRBV5-6, the J gene TRBJ1-2; no firm D call. The CDR3 runs to 17 residues. Trimming shortened V by 2 bases and J by 0 bases, and 17 bases separated the two germline ends. CDR1 and CDR2 from the germline V gene are SGHDT and YYEEEE. CDR3 nucleotide sequence: TGTGCCAGCAGCTTAAGGCGGTTTGATTCCACTAACTATGGCTACACCTTC. Translation: CASSLRRFDSTNYGYTF.

The chain is built from TRBV7-7 and TRBJ1-2, with D possibly TRBD1 on 5 matching bases. The germline gives CDR1 SSHAT, CDR2 FNYEAQ (reference sequence). The CDR3 loop spans 17 amino acids. CDR3 bases: TGTGCTAGCGGAAGCGACTTGGACAACTCCCCGATCTATGGCTACACCTTC. Protein product: CASGSDLDNSPIYGYTF.